Each of the 27 T cell receptor beta chains below was sequenced from the same sample in a study of T-cell memory formation after mild COVID-19. MiXCR, run by TCRdb on the 5' RACE reads, gives a single entry per CDR3 protein. Found here are some 31,000 distinct CDR3 sequences, about 12% of them singletons; the top ten hold approximately 16%. Material for sequencing was PBMCs or a T cell subset sorted from them (not recorded which). The source is an adult woman who had mild COVID-19 (a few samples of this study predate the infection). Cell type and time point are not known.

In its sample, this clonotype was seen many times. The J gene is TRBJ2-1, the V gene TRBV10-3, with 7 bases aligning to TRBD1. V was clipped by 6 bases and J by 7 bases; unmatched bases: 9. The germline V gene has CDR1 ENHRY and CDR2 SYGVKD. The CDR3 is 14 residues long. The CDR3 DNA sequence: TGTGCCATCAGAGAAGCGACAGGGTCTAATGAGCAGTTCTTC. This codes for CAIREATGSNEQFF.

This clonotype showed up many times. The rearrangement joins TRBV25-1 to TRBJ2-7; 11 bases align to TRBD2. The V segment lost 4 bases and the J segment 0 bases; nucleotides outside the gene matches: 2. CDR1 is MGHDK and CDR2 is SYGVNS in the germline V gene. The length of the CDR3 is 15 residues. The CDR3 nucleotides are TGTGCCAGCAGTGGGGGGACTAGCGGCTCCTACGAGCAGTACTTC. Its protein product is CASSGGTSGSYEQYF.

This clonotype was picked up many times. The chain has TRBV12-3 or TRBV12-4 and TRBJ2-3, with TRBD2 matching over 10 bases. The length of the CDR3 is 16 residues. Trimming removed 4 bases from V and 0 bases from J; junction bases left unmatched: 4. The DNA of the CDR3 is TGTGCCAGCAGTTCGGGACTAGCGTCTAGCACAGATACGCAGTATTTT. Amino acids: CASSSGLASSTDTQYF.

This clonotype was counted many times. The chain recombines TRBV7-6 with TRBJ2-3; 10 positions match TRBD2. Looked up from germline, CDR1 is SGHVS and CDR2 is FNYEAQ. The CDR3 is 18 residues long. Unmatched junction bases numbered 11, after V lost 2 bases and J lost 3 bases. The CDR3 DNA is TGTGCCAGCAGCTTAATAAGGGCTAGCGGGGGACAAACAGATACGCAGTATTTT. Translated: CASSLIRASGGQTDTQYF.

There are many counts of this clonotype. The V and J genes are TRBV6-4 and TRBJ2-6; 9 bases are shared with TRBD1. CDR3 length: 16 residues. Germline V lookup: CDR1 MRHNA, CDR2 SNTAGT. V dropped 4 bases and J dropped 3; count of bases not matched to a gene: 4. CDR3 sequence: CASSGTGEDGANVLTF. The DNA for the CDR3 is TGTGCCAGCAGTGGGACAGGGGAGGATGGGGCCAACGTCCTGACTTTC.

This clonotype was seen repeatedly, ten times or more. This rearrangement joins TRBV18 to TRBJ2-3, with 11 bases fitting TRBD1. Trimming took 3 bases from V and 7 from J; bases not matched to a gene: 3. This CDR3 is built from 14 residues. Germline V lookup: CDR1 KGHSH, CDR2 LQKENI. CDR3 bases: TGTGCCAGCTCACCCGGACAGGGGGCTAATACGCAGTATTTT. This sequence encodes CASSPGQGANTQYF. The full variable domain, completed using reference TRBV18 and TRBJ2-3, is NAGVMQNPRHLVRRRGQEARLRCSPMKGHSHVYWYRQLPEEGLKFMVYLQKENIIDESGMPKERFSAEFPKEGPSILRIQQVVRGDSAAYFCASSPGQGANTQYFGPGTRLTVL.

This clonotype was counted ten times or more. The rearrangement joins TRBV18 to TRBJ1-2; no clear D. CDR3 length: 13 residues. V was cut by 0 bases and J by 6 bases, with 8 bases left in between. CDR1 and CDR2 from the germline V gene are KGHSH and LQKENI. The CDR3 DNA reads TGTGCCAGCTCACCACCGGCAAGGGATGGCTACACCTTC. It codes for CASSPPARDGYTF. The full variable domain, rest sourced from reference TRBV18 and TRBJ1-2, is NAGVMQNPRHLVRRRGQEARLRCSPMKGHSHVYWYRQLPEEGLKFMVYLQKENIIDESGMPKERFSAEFPKEGPSILRIQQVVRGDSAAYFCASSPPARDGYTFGSGTRLTVV.

This clonotype was counted many times. The chain carries TRBV19 and TRBJ2-1; D is unresolved. The germline CDR1 and CDR2 sequences are LNHDA and SQIVND (reference sequence). V lost 6 bases and J 2 bases, leaving 5 bases between the germline ends. This CDR3 contains 12 residues. In nucleotides, the CDR3 is TGTGCCAGTAGCCTTACCTACAATGAGCAGTTCTTC. Protein: CASSLTYNEQFF. The full variable domain, its missing parts supplied by reference TRBV19 and TRBJ2-1, is DGGITQSPKYLFRKEGQNVTLSCEQNLNHDAMYWYRQDPGQGLRLIYYSQIVNDFQKGDIAEGYSVSREKKESFPLTVTSAQKNPTAFYLCASSLTYNEQFFGPGTRLTVL.

This clonotype was seen many times. The genes are TRBV20-1 and TRBJ1-1; 7 bases agree with TRBD1. The CDR3 has 18 residues. CDR1 and CDR2 from the germline V gene are DFQATT and SNEGSKA (reference sequence). Germline trimming cut 1 base from V and 2 bases from J; bases unmatched to any gene: 16. The CDR3: CSARGLGQGVTINTEAFF. The CDR3 nucleotides are TGCAGTGCTAGAGGGCTGGGGCAGGGGGTGACAATAAACACTGAAGCTTTCTTT.

This clonotype appeared many times. The chain is built from TRBV24-1 and TRBJ2-5; 7 nucleotides align to TRBD1. The CDR3 totals 17 residues. In germline, CDR1 is KGHDR, CDR2 SFDVKD. Losses at the gene ends were 4 bases for V and 3 bases for J; bases not matched to a gene: 13. The CDR3 nucleotides read TGTGCCACCAGTGACCGTGGACCGGGACAGTGGGAAGAGACCCAGTACTTC. It specifies CATSDRGPGQWEETQYF.

In this sample, this clonotype turned up many times. The chain joins TRBV24-1 to TRBJ1-5; no clear D. Germline V lookup: CDR1 KGHDR, CDR2 SFDVKD. The CDR3 has 13 amino acids. V shed 1 base and J shed 4 bases, with 4 bases lying between them. CDR3 DNA: TGTGCCACCAGTGATTTCACGAATCAGCCCCAGCATTTT. This translates into CATSDFTNQPQHF.

Only a few counts were recorded for this clonotype. The rearrangement links TRBV4-1 to TRBJ1-3; no clear D gene. Germline CDR1 and CDR2: MGHRA and YSYEKL. Trimming shortened V by 0 bases and J by 2 bases, and 11 bases separated the two germline ends. The CDR3 consists of 16 residues. CDR3 sequence: CASSQDWIRAGNTIYF. CDR3 coding DNA: TGCGCCAGCAGCCAAGATTGGATCCGGGCTGGAAACACCATATATTTT.

This clonotype was seen repeatedly, ten times or more. This chain uses TRBV20-1 with TRBJ2-1; D gene uncertain. V lost 4 bases to trimming and J lost 2 bases, with 6 bases between them. The CDR3 length is 12 residues. Germline CDR1 is DFQATT and CDR2 is SNEGSKA (reference sequence). In nucleotides, the CDR3 is TGCAGTGCTACAGACACCTACAATGAGCAGTTCTTC. This codes for CSATDTYNEQFF.

This clonotype was seen repeatedly, ten times or more. The rearrangement links TRBV27 to TRBJ2-7, with D hard to call. This CDR3 has 15 amino acids. V was pared by 2 bases and J by 2 bases, with 13 bases between. Germline V gives CDR1 MNHEY, CDR2 SMNVEV (reference sequence). The CDR3 loop reads CASSLTVNGPYEQYF. CDR3 DNA sequence: TGTGCCAGCAGTTTAACGGTTAACGGCCCCTACGAGCAGTACTTC.

The rearrangement joins TRBV6-2 or TRBV6-3 to TRBJ2-1; TRBD2 agrees at 9 bases. In germline, CDR1 is MNHEY, CDR2 SVGEGT. Trimming cost V 2 bases and J 7 bases; bases outside gene matches: 6. The CDR3 totals 15 residues. Written as DNA, the CDR3 is TGTGCCAGCAGTTACGAGGTAGCGGGGGCAAATGAGCAGTTCTTC. Encoded protein: CASSYEVAGANEQFF.

This clonotype was counted many times. The chain uses TRBV6-5 and TRBJ1-1, with TRBD1 matching over 12 bases. Germline trimming cut 6 bases from V and 10 bases from J; bases unmatched to any gene: 12. Germline CDR1 reads MNHEY; CDR2 reads SVGAGI. The CDR3 spans 15 residues. In DNA, the CDR3 is TGTGCCAGCAGCCCATCCGGGACAGGGGGCCGTCGAGCTTTCTTT. Its translation: CASSPSGTGGRRAFF.

The table lists this clonotype with many counts. The CDR3 reads CASSPTKWMGQDIQYF. The DNA for the CDR3 is TGTGCCAGCAGTCCAACAAAGTGGATGGGGCAGGACATTCAGTACTTC. V is TRBV27 and J is TRBJ2-4, with D possibly matching TRBD1 (5 bases). There are 16 residues in the CDR3. Germline-derived CDR1 and CDR2 are MNHEY and SMNVEV (reference sequence). Trimming removed 5 bases at V and 8 bases at J, with 22 bases between.

This clonotype was counted once. The V gene is TRBV7-9, the J gene TRBJ1-2; D is unresolved. Germline V gene data show CDR1 as SEHNR and CDR2 as FQNEAQ (reference sequence). The CDR3 has 16 amino acids. V lost 5 bases, J lost 10 bases, and 26 bases lay in between. As DNA, the CDR3 is TGTGCCAGCAGCCTCACCCCGCCGACGAGTACCTTTGACTACACCTTC. Amino acid sequence: CASSLTPPTSTFDYTF.

Many counts were recorded for this clonotype. The CDR3, as DNA: TGTGCCAGCAGGGCTGGACAGGGGGAGGGTCAGCCCCAGCATTTT. Translated, it gives CASRAGQGEGQPQHF. The chain recombines TRBV12-3 or TRBV12-4 with TRBJ1-5, with 10 nucleotides matching TRBD1. The CDR3 extends over 15 amino acids. V lost 6 bases and J lost 6; bases outside the gene matches: 8.

In this sample, this clonotype turned up many times. The V and J genes are TRBV6-2 or TRBV6-3 and TRBJ2-1, with 10 bases that match TRBD2. V was pared by 2 bases and J by 4 bases, with 8 bases of the junction left unmatched. CDR1 is MNHEY and CDR2 is SVGEGT in the germline V gene. CDR3 length: 17 amino acids. The CDR3 DNA reads TGTGCCAGCAGTTACGCTAGCGGGAGTCTTCCTTACAATGAGCAGTTCTTC. It specifies CASSYASGSLPYNEQFF.

In this sample, this clonotype turned up many times. This chain joins TRBV5-4 and TRBJ1-2, with D unclear. Trimming stripped 4 bases from V and 0 bases from J, with 10 bases between. Germline V gives CDR1 SGHNT, CDR2 YYREEE (reference sequence). The CDR3 covers 14 residues. This chain's CDR3 is CASSPEGANYGYTF. DNA for the CDR3: TGTGCCAGCAGCCCGGAAGGAGCTAACTATGGCTACACCTTC.

There are many counts of this clonotype. The chain links TRBV7-2 to TRBJ2-3; 12 nucleotides match TRBD2. The germline CDR1 and CDR2 sequences are SGHTA and FQGNSA. The CDR3 is made up of 18 amino acids. The junction had 8 bases not matched to a gene; V was cut back by 3 bases and J by 1 base. The DNA of the CDR3 is TGTGCCAGCAGCTTCCTAGCGGGAGGGCCGGTGGGCACAGATACGCAGTATTTT. Protein product: CASSFLAGGPVGTDTQYF.

This clonotype was seen repeatedly, ten times or more. The rearrangement joins TRBV6-4 to TRBJ2-1; TRBD1 is a possible D gene (5 bases). Trimming removed 8 bases from V and 8 bases from J, with 16 bases in between. The CDR3 is 13 amino acids. Germline loops: CDR1 MRHNA, CDR2 SNTAGT. CDR3 protein: CASGSTEQDEQFF. The CDR3 DNA sequence: TGTGCCAGCGGGTCAACTGAACAGGATGAGCAGTTCTTC.

This clonotype was seen at least ten times. This chain connects TRBV19 to TRBJ1-1, with D possibly TRBD1 on 6 matching bases. Trimming stripped 4 bases from V and 0 bases from J, with 15 bases between. The germline gives CDR1 LNHDA, CDR2 SQIVND (reference sequence). CDR3 length: 16 residues. This CDR3 is CASSRPTGQMNTEAFF. CDR3 in DNA: TGTGCCAGTAGTAGACCTACGGGACAAATGAACACTGAAGCTTTCTTT.

The V call is TRBV6-6, the J call TRBJ2-7; the D is unclear. Germline V CDR1 and CDR2: MNHNY, SVGAGI (reference sequence). This CDR3 comprises 14 residues. Trimming took off 0 bases at V and 3 bases at J, with 9 bases between the two ends. Here the CDR3 reads CASSYSSYNYEQYV. The DNA of the CDR3 is TGTGCCAGCAGTTACTCTTCCTATAACTACGAGCAGTACGTC.

This clonotype has a handful of counts. The chain uses TRBV24-1 and TRBJ1-2; the D gene is possibly TRBD1 (6 bases). The CDR3 has 14 residues. V was trimmed by 1 base and J by 5 bases, leaving 10 bases between them. Germline V gene lookup returns CDR1 KGHDR and CDR2 SFDVKD. The CDR3 DNA follows: TGTGCCACCAGTGATTTTTCGAGGGGGTATGGCTACACCTTC. Its protein product is CATSDFSRGYGYTF.

This clonotype was detected many times. The V and J genes are TRBV20-1 and TRBJ2-7, with TRBD2 matching over 8 bases. The trim removed 4 bases at V and 3 bases at J, leaving 2 bases unmatched. The CDR3 runs to 12 residues. Germline V gene sequence: CDR1 DFQATT, CDR2 SNEGSKA (reference sequence). CDR3 sequence: CSATGGNYEQYF. The CDR3 DNA reads TGCAGTGCTACGGGGGGGAACTACGAGCAGTACTTC.